Sequencing of this T cell receptor (beta chain) was carried out in a study of lymphopenia after photon versus proton radiotherapy. Trimming cost V 5 bases and J 3 bases; bases outside gene matches: 15. The CDR3 runs 18 residues. Germline assignment: CDR1 SGHTA and CDR2 FQGNSA. Study-wide results and limits: Larger post-nadir TCR diversity loss correlated inversely with survival in deceased patients.

As to this clone: Antigen unknown.

Sequencing used immunoSEQ multiplex PCR; TCRdb keeps in-frame clones, though not all of them. This table has 70,000 to 95,000 clones, around 88% appearing once. The rearrangement uses TRBV7-2 and TRBJ2-1; 8 positions agree with TRBD2. The source is a man between 60 and 75 years old with pancreatic cancer. This sample comprised peripheral blood, obtained from a patient treated with proton-based radiotherapy. The CDR3 nucleotides are TGTGCCAGCAGCCCGGTCGGGGTGATCGGGAGGGACTACAATGAGCAGTTCTTC. Encoded protein: CASSPVGVIGRDYNEQFF.